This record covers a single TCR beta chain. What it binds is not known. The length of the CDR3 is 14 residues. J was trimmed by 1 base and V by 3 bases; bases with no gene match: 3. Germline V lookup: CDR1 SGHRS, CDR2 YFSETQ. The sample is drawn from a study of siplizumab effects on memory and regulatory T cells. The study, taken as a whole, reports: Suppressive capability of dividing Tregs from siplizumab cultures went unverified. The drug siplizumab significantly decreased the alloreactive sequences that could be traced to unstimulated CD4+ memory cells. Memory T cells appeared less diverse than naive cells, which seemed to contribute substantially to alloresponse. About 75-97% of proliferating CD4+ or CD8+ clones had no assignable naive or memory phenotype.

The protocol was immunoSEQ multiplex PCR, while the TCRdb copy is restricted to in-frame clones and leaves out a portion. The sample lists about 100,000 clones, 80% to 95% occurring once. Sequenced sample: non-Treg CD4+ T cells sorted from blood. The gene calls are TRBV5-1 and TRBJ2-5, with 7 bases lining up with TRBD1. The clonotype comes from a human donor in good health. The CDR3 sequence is CASSSGQVQETQYF. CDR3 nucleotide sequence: TGCGCCAGCAGCTCCGGACAGGTCCAAGAGACCCAGTACTTC.